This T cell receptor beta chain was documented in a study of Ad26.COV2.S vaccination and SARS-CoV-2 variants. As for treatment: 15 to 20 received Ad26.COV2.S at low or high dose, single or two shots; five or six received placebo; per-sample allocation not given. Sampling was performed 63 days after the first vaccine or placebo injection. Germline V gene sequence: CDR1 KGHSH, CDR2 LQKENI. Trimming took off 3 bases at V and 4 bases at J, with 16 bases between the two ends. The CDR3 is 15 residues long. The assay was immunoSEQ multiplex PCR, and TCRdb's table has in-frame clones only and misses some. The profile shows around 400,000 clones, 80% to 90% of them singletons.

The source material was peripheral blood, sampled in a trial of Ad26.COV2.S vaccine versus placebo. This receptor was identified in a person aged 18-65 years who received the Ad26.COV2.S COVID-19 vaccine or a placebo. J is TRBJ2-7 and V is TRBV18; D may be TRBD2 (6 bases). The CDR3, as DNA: TGTGCCAGCTCACCCCTTTCCGGGACTTCATACGAGCAGTACTTC. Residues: CASSPLSGTSYEQYF.